These T cell receptor beta chains were read from a single sample in a study of cytomegalovirus exposure and HLA in healthy donors. Clones were read by immunoSEQ multiplex PCR, and TCRdb kept only the in-frame ones, dropping some. The table lists approximately 130,000 clones, approximately 80% of them singletons. Sequenced material: PBMCs. Source of these receptors: a man aged 25-45 years in good health and CMV-seronegative. The conserved cysteine and the conserved F or W are not part of the CDR3 here. The D gene is left open where the match is weak.

V	J	D	CDR3
TRBV4-3	TRBJ2-7	TRBD2	ASSQFGTSGGGLPGEQY
TRBV4-1	TRBJ1-4	NA	ASSRPGGTNEKLF
TRBV13	TRBJ2-7	TRBD2	ASSDTSGGSGLREQY
TRBV6-1	TRBJ2-7	TRBD2	ASSEASGGHEQY
TRBV14	TRBJ2-7	NA	ASSHQTLSSYEQY
TRBV9	TRBJ1-2	NA	ASSGYASYGYT
TRBV10-3	TRBJ2-7	TRBD2	AISEGGTSGYEQY
TRBV5-1	TRBJ2-1	TRBD2	ASSLDGGAVEQF
TRBV2	TRBJ2-1	NA	ASSEQGTVGNEQF
TRBV7-2	TRBJ2-3	TRBD2	ASSFLGGGSADTQY
TRBV6-5	TRBJ2-5	TRBD1	ASSYLLGTDQAQY
TRBV7-3	TRBJ2-2	NA	ASSLNRANTGELF
TRBV7-6	TRBJ1-6	TRBD1	ASSLKGQSSYNSPLH
TRBV5-1	TRBJ2-5	TRBD2	ASSGGARGEETQY
TRBV18	TRBJ1-1	NA	ASSLHRETEAF
TRBV7-3	TRBJ2-5	TRBD2	ASSLAASGQETQY
TRBV6-5	TRBJ2-7	NA	ASRERWSEQY
TRBV4-2	TRBJ2-6	NA	ASSQDTEGVSGANVLT
TRBV28	TRBJ1-5	TRBD1	ASSLAGGAQPQH
TRBV6-1	TRBJ2-2	NA	ASSEQGGGGELF
TRBV14	TRBJ1-2	TRBD1	ASSQETGNYGYT
TRBV4-1	TRBJ2-1	NA	ASSQARVYNEQF
TRBV4-1	TRBJ2-7	TRBD1	ASSPQDREVYEQY
TRBV2	TRBJ2-3	TRBD2	ASSTPSGGGTDTQY
TRBV10-3	TRBJ2-1	NA	AISPVNYNEQF
TRBV4-2	TRBJ2-7	TRBD2	ASSQDDIGGGPYEQY
TRBV2	TRBJ1-2	TRBD1	ASSGQGAGYT
TRBV14	TRBJ2-5	TRBD1	ASSQGTGQGQETQY
TRBV2	TRBJ1-5	TRBD1	ASRDRGVGSNQPQH
TRBV7-7	TRBJ2-2	NA	ASSQQVFNTGELF
TRBV4-1	TRBJ1-2	TRBD1	ASSQEGTGLSYGYT
TRBV30	TRBJ2-5	NA	AWAPRVQETQY
TRBV29-1	TRBJ1-5	NA	SVTYEGASNQPQH
TRBV19	TRBJ1-4	TRBD1	ASSGGQVGYNEKLF
TRBV2	TRBJ1-2	NA	ASLSTGPYGYT
TRBV9	TRBJ2-2	NA	ASSRIGTPTGELF
TRBV29-1	TRBJ2-5	TRBD1	SVGRTGLQTQY
TRBV29-1	TRBJ2-3	NA	SVETGSTDTQY
TRBV14	TRBJ2-5	NA	ASSQDRYQQETQY
TRBV6-5	TRBJ2-3	NA	ASSQLDTQY
TRBV10-3	TRBJ1-6	NA	AISESEENTPLH
TRBV25-1	TRBJ2-3	NA	ASSDSYQYDGTDTQY
TRBV27	TRBJ2-1	TRBD2	ASSFSGGFQKNEQF
TRBV10-3	TRBJ2-2	TRBD2	AISKRLAGGPRDFGELF
TRBV6-5	TRBJ2-5	NA	ASSSDRLGVQETQY